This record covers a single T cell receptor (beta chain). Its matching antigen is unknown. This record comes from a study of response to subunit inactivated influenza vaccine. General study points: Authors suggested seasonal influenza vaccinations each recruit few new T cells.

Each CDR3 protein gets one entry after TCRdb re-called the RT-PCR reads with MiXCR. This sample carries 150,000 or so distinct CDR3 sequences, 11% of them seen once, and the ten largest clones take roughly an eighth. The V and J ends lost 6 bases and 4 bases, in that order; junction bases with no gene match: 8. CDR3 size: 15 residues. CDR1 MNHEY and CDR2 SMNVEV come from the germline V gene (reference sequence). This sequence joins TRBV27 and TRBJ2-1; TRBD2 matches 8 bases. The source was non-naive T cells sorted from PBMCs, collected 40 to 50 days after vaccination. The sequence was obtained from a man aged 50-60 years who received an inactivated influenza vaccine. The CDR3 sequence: CASRRAGADYNEQFF. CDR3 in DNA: TGTGCCAGCAGGCGAGCGGGAGCGGATTACAATGAGCAGTTCTTC.